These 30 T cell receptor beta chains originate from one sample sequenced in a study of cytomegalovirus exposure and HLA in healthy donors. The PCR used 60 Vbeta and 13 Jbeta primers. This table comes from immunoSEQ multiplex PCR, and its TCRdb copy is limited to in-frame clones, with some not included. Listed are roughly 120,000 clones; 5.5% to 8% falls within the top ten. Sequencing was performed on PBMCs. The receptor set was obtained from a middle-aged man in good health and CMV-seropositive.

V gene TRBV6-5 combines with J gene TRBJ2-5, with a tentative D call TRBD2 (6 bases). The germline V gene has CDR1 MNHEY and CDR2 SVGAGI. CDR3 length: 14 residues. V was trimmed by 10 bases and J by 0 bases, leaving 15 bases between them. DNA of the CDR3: TGTGCCACGCGGGACCCAGTGTACCAAGAGACCCAGTACTTC. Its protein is CATRDPVYQETQYF.

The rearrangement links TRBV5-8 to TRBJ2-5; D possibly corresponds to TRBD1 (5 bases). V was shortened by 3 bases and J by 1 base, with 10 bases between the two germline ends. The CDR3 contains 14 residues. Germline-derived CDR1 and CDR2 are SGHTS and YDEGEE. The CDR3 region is CASSSRDSQETQYF. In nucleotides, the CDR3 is TGTGCCAGCAGCTCCCGAGACAGCCAAGAGACCCAGTACTTC.

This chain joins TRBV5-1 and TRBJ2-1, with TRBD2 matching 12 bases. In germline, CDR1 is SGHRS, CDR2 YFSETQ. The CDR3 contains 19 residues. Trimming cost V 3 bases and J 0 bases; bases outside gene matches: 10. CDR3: CASSYQGLAGLSSYNEQFF. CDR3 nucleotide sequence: TGCGCCAGCAGCTACCAGGGACTAGCGGGCCTAAGCTCCTACAATGAGCAGTTCTTC.

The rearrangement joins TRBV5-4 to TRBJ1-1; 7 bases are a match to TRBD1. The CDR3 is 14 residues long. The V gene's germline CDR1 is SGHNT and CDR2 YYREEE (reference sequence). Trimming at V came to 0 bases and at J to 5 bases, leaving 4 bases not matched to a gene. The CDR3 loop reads CASSLEQGNTEAFF. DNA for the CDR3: TGTGCCAGCAGCTTGGAACAGGGGAATACTGAAGCTTTCTTT.

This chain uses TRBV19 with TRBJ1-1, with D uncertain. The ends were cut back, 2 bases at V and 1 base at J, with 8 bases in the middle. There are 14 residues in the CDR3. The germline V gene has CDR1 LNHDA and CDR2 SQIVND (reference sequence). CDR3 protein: CASSIRGPNTEAFF. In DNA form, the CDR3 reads TGTGCCAGTAGTATACGGGGTCCGAACACTGAAGCTTTCTTT. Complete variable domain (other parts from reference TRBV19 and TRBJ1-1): DGGITQSPKYLFRKEGQNVTLSCEQNLNHDAMYWYRQDPGQGLRLIYYSQIVNDFQKGDIAEGYSVSREKKESFPLTVTSAQKNPTAFYLCASSIRGPNTEAFFGQGTRLTVV.

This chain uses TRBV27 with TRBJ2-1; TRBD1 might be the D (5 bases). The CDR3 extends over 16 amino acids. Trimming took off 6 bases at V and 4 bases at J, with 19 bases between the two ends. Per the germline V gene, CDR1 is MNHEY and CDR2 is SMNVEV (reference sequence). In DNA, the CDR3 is TGTGCCAGCAGGATTTACCAGGGCCTGGGATACAATGAGCAGTTCTTC. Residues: CASRIYQGLGYNEQFF.

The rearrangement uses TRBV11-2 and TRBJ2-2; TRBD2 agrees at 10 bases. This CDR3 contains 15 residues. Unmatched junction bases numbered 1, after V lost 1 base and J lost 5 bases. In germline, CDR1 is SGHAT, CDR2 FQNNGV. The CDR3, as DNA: TGTGCCAGCAGCTTAGTGGGACTAGCGACCGGGGAGCTGTTTTTT. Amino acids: CASSLVGLATGELFF. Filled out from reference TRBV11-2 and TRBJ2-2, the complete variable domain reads EAGVAQSPRYKIIEKRQSVAFWCNPISGHATLYWYQQILGQGPKLLIQFQNNGVVDDSQLPKDRFSAERLKGVDSTLKIQPAKLEDSAVYLCASSLVGLATGELFFGEGSRLTVL.

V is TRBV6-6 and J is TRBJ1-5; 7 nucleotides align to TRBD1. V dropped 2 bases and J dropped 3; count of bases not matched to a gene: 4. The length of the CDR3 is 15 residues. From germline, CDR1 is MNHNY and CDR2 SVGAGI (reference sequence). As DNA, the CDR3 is TGTGCCAGCAGTTACGGACAGGTCCTCAATCAGCCCCAGCATTTT. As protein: CASSYGQVLNQPQHF.

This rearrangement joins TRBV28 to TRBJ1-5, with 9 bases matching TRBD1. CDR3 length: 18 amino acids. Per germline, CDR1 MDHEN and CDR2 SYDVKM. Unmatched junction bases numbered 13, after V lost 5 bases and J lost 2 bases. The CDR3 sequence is CASSPGDRVGIGNQPQHF. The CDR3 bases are TGTGCCAGCAGTCCTGGGGACAGGGTTGGTATAGGCAATCAGCCCCAGCATTTT.

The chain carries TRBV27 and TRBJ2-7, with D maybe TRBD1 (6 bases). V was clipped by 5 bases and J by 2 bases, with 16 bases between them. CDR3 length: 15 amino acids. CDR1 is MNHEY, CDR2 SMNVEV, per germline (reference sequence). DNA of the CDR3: TGTGCCAGCAGTCCATTCCAGGGGACCACCTACGAGCAGTACTTC. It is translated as CASSPFQGTTYEQYF.

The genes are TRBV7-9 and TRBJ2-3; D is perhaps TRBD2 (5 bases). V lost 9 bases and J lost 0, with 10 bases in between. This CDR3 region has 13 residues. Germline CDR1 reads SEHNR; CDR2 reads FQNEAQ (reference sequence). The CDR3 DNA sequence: TGTGCCAGATCGCGGGCTAGCACAGATACGCAGTATTTT. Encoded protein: CARSRASTDTQYF.

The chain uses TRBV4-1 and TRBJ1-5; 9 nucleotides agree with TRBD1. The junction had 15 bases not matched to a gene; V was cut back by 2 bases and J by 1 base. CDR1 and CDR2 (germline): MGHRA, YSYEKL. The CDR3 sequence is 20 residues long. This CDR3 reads CASSQQKRTGGWGSNQPQHF. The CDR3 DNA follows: TGCGCCAGCAGCCAACAGAAGCGAACAGGGGGCTGGGGGAGCAATCAGCCCCAGCATTTT.

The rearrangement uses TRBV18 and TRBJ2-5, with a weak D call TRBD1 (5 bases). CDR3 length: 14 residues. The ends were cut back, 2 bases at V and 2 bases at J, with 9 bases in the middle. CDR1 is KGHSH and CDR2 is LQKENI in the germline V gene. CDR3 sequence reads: CASSPGHHQETQYF. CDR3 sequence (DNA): TGTGCCAGCTCACCAGGACATCATCAAGAGACCCAGTACTTC.

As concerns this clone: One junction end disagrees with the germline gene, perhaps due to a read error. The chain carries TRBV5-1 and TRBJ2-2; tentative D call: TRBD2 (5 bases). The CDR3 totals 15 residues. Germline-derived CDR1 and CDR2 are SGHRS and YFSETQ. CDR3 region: CASSLEGTNTGELLF. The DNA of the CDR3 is TGCGCCAGCAGCTTGGAGGGAACGAACACCGGGGAGCTGCTTTTT.

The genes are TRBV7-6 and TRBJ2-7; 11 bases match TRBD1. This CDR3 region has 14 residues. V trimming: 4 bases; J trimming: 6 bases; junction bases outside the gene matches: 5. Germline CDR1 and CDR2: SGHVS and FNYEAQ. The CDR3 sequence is CASSYRDRGVEQYF. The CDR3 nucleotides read TGTGCCAGCAGCTACCGGGACAGGGGGGTCGAGCAGTACTTC.

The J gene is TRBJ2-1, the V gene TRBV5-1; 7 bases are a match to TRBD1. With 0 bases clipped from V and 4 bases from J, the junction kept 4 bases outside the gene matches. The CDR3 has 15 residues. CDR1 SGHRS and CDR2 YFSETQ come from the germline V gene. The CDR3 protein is CASSLEGTVYNEQFF. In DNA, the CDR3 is TGCGCCAGCAGCTTGGAGGGGACAGTATACAATGAGCAGTTCTTC.

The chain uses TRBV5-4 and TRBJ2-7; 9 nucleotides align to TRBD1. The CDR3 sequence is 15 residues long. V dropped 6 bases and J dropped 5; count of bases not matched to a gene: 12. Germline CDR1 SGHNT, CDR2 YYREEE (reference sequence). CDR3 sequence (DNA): TGTGCCAGCAAAACAGGGGGCGCGGGGATACACGAGCAGTACTTC. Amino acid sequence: CASKTGGAGIHEQYF.

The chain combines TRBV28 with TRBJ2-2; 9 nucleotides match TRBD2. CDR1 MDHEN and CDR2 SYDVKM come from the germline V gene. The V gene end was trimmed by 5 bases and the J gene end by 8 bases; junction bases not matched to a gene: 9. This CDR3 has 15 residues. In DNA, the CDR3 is TGTGCCAGCAGTGCGGGGGGGGCGGATCGAGGGGAGCTGTTTTTT. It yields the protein CASSAGGADRGELFF.

The CDR3 is CASSLTGFSYEQYF. For the CDR3, the DNA is TGTGCCAGCAGTTTGACAGGGTTCTCCTACGAGCAGTACTTC. This chain connects TRBV28 to TRBJ2-7; TRBD1 agrees at 7 bases. CDR1 is MDHEN and CDR2 is SYDVKM in the germline V gene. V shed 3 bases, J shed 0 bases, and the junction held 2 bases outside the gene matches. CDR3 length: 14 amino acids.

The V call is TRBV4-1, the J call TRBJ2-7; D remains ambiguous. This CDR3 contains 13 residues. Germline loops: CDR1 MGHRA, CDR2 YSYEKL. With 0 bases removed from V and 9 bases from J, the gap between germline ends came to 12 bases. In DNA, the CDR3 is TGCGCCAGCAGCCAAGAAAGCCATTTCGTGCAGTACTTC. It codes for CASSQESHFVQYF.

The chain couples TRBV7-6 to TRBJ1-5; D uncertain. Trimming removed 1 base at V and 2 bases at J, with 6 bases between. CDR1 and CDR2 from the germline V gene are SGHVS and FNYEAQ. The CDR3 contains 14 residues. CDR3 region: CASSLVAGNQPQHF. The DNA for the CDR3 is TGTGCCAGCAGCTTAGTGGCGGGCAATCAGCCCCAGCATTTT.

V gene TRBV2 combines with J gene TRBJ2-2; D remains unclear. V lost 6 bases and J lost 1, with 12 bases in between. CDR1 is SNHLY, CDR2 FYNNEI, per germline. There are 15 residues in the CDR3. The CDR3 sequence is CASSPQNRNTGELFF. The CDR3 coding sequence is TGTGCCAGCAGCCCACAGAACAGGAACACCGGGGAGCTGTTTTTT. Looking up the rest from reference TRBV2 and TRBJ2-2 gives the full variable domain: EPEVTQTPSHQVTQMGQEVILRCVPISNHLYFYWYRQILGQKVEFLVSFYNNEISEKSEIFDDQFSVERPDGSNFTLKIRSTKLEDSAMYFCASSPQNRNTGELFFGEGSRLTVL.

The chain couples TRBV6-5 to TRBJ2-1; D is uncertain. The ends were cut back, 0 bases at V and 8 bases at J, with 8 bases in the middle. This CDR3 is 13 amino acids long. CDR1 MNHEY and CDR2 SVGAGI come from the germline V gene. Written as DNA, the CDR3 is TGTGCCAGCAGTTACTCGAGTATCGATGAGCAGTTCTTC. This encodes CASSYSSIDEQFF.

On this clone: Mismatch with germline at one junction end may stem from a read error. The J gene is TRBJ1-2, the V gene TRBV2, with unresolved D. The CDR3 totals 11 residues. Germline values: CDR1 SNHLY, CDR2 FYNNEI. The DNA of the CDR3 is TGTGCCAGCAGTTCTACTAAACCCGGACTCTTC. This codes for CASSSTKPGLF. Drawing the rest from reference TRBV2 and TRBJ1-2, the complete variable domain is EPEVTQTPSHQVTQMGQEVILRCVPISNHLYFYWYRQILGQKVEFLVSFYNNEISEKSEIFDDQFSVERPDGSNFTLKIRSTKLEDSAMYFCASSSTKPGLFGSGTRLTVV.

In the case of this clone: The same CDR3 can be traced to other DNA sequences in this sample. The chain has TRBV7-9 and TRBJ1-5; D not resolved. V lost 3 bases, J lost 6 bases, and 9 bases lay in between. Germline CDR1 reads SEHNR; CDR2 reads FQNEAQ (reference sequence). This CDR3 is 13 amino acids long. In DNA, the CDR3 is TGTGCCAGCAGCTTGGAGGGCGGTCAGCCCCAGCATTTT. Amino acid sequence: CASSLEGGQPQHF.

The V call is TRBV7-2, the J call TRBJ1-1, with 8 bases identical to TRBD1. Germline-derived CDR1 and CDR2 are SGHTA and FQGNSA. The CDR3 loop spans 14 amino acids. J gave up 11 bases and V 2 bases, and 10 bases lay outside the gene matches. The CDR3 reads CASSLQGAEIRAFF. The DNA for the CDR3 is TGTGCCAGCAGCTTACAGGGGGCAGAAATTAGGGCTTTCTTT.

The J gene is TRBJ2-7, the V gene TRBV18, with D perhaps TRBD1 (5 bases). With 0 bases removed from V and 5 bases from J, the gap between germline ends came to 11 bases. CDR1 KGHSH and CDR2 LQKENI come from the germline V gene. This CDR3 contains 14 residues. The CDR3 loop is CASSPPAGFDEQYF. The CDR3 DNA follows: TGTGCCAGCTCACCACCGGCAGGGTTCGACGAGCAGTACTTC.

CDR3 sequence (DNA): TGTGCCAGCAGCCCCGGGGGGGGGCTCGGGACCGGGGAGCTGTTTTTT. Protein sequence: CASSPGGGLGTGELFF. The chain employs TRBV11-3 and TRBJ2-2; TRBD2 aligns across 8 bases. Trimming cost V 5 bases and J 5 bases; bases outside gene matches: 10. This CDR3 spans 16 amino acids. Looked up from germline, CDR1 is SGHNT and CDR2 is YENEEA.

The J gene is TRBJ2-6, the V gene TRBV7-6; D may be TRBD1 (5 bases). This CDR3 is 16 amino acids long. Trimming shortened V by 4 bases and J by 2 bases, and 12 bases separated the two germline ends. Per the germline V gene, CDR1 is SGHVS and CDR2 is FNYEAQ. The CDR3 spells CASSSGRWAGANVLTF. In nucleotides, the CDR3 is TGTGCCAGCAGCTCAGGGCGGTGGGCTGGGGCCAACGTCCTGACTTTC. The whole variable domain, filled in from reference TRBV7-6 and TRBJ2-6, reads GAGVSQSPRYKVTKRGQDVALRCDPISGHVSLYWYRQALGQGPEFLTYFNYEAQQDKSGLPNDRFSAERPEGSISTLTIQRTEQRDSAMYRCASSSGRWAGANVLTFGAGSRLTVL.

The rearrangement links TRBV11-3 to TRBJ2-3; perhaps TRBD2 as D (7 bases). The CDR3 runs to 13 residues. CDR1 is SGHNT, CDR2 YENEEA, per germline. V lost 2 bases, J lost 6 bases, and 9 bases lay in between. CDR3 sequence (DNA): TGTGCCAGCAGCTTAAGGGGGGGGGATACGCAGTATTTT. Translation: CASSLRGGDTQYF. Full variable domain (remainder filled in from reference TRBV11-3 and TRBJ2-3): EAGVVQSPRYKIIEKKQPVAFWCNPISGHNTLYWYLQNLGQGPELLIRYENEEAVDDSQLPKDRFSAERLKGVDSTLKIQPAELGDSAVYLCASSLRGGDTQYFGPGTRLTVL.